The 32 T cell receptor beta chains presented below share a single source sample, sequenced in a study of T cell responses to AZD1222 COVID-19 vaccine. Produced via immunoSEQ multiplex PCR; TCRdb's table is partial and in-frame only. This table holds more than 30,000 clones, 85% to 90% found once. The material sequenced was peripheral blood, taken 28 days after the second AZD1222 dose. These receptors were obtained from an adult who received the AZD1222 COVID-19 vaccine.

The chain is built from TRBV7-3 and TRBJ2-3; 7 bases match TRBD1. The CDR3 is 15 amino acids. Germline trimming cut 5 bases from V and 1 base from J; bases unmatched to any gene: 6. The germline gives CDR1 SGHTA, CDR2 FQGTGA. The CDR3 sequence: CASSLRQGGTDTQYF. The CDR3 coding sequence is TGTGCCAGCAGCCTCCGACAGGGTGGCACAGATACGCAGTATTTT. Looking up the rest from reference TRBV7-3 and TRBJ2-3 gives the full variable domain: GAGVSQTPSNKVTEKGKYVELRCDPISGHTALYWYRQSLGQGPEFLIYFQGTGAADDSGLPNDRFFAVRPEGSVSTLKIQRTERGDSAVYLCASSLRQGGTDTQYFGPGTRLTVL.

The chain is built from TRBV19 and TRBJ1-1, with 8 bases identical to TRBD1. CDR1 LNHDA and CDR2 SQIVND come from the germline V gene (reference sequence). The CDR3 spans 15 residues. V was pared by 5 bases and J by 1 base, with 6 bases of the junction left unmatched. The CDR3 spells CASSPQGAGNTEAFF. In DNA, the CDR3 is TGTGCCAGTAGTCCCCAGGGGGCGGGGAACACTGAAGCTTTCTTT.

The chain links TRBV25-1 to TRBJ2-7; no definite D call. The ends were cut back, 4 bases at V and 4 bases at J, with 2 bases in the middle. CDR3 size: 10 residues. The germline V gene encodes CDR1 MGHDK and CDR2 SYGVNS. Written as DNA, the CDR3 is TGTGCCAGCAGTGGGTACGAGCAGTACTTC. Amino acid sequence: CASSGYEQYF.

CDR3 sequence: CASSTEYRGLGFF. As DNA, the CDR3 is TGCGCCAGCAGCACAGAATACAGGGGGCTAGGGTTCTTC. J is TRBJ2-1 and V is TRBV5-1, with 9 bases fitting TRBD1. CDR3 length: 13 amino acids. J lost 15 bases, V lost 4 bases, and 11 bases had no gene match. Germline V gives CDR1 SGHRS, CDR2 YFSETQ.

This clone was counted once. V gene TRBV5-4 combines with J gene TRBJ1-1, with no clear D. CDR1 and CDR2 from the germline V gene are SGHNT and YYREEE (reference sequence). The V gene lost 5 bases and the J gene lost 3 bases, with 14 bases spanning the gap. The CDR3 is made up of 14 amino acids. The CDR3 spells CASSRQDLDTEAFF. The CDR3 bases are TGTGCCAGCAGTCGCCAGGACCTAGACACTGAAGCTTTCTTT.

This chain uses TRBV27 with TRBJ1-2; D not certain. The CDR3 consists of 13 residues. Germline-derived CDR1 and CDR2 are MNHEY and SMNVEV (reference sequence). Trimming left V 5 bases short and J 8 bases short, with 15 bases between. In nucleotides, the CDR3 is TGTGCCAGCAGTGCGGACTCTGGCTGGGGCTACACCTTC. This translates into CASSADSGWGYTF.

This clone was seen only once. The gene calls are TRBV6-5 and TRBJ1-2, with D uncertain. This CDR3 is built from 14 residues. Germline CDR1 is MNHEY and CDR2 is SVGAGI. V was clipped by 6 bases and J by 2 bases, with 13 bases between them. In DNA, the CDR3 is TGTGCCAGCAGCAGCGCGAGGTCGAACTATGGCTACACCTTC. It yields the protein CASSSARSNYGYTF.

The rearrangement joins TRBV7-2 to TRBJ1-2; D is perhaps TRBD1 (6 bases). This CDR3 has 13 amino acids. Germline lookup yields CDR1 SGHTA and CDR2 FQGNSA. V dropped 5 bases and J dropped 4 bases, with 11 bases sitting between them. Here the CDR3 reads CASSPDRRYGYTF. CDR3 in DNA: TGTGCCAGCAGCCCGGACAGACGCTATGGCTACACCTTC.

The genes are TRBV5-5 and TRBJ2-2; D not certain. The CDR3 runs 16 residues. The V and J ends lost 0 bases and 2 bases respectively, with 11 bases between them. The germline V gene encodes CDR1 SGHKS and CDR2 YYEKEE (reference sequence). Here the CDR3 reads CASSLEVSGNTGELFF. DNA for the CDR3: TGTGCCAGCAGCTTGGAGGTGTCAGGTAACACCGGGGAGCTGTTTTTT. Drawing the rest from reference TRBV5-5 and TRBJ2-2, the complete variable domain is DAGVTQSPTHLIKTRGQQVTLRCSPISGHKSVSWYQQVLGQGPQFIFQYYEKEERGRGNFPDRFSARQFPNYSSELNVNALLLGDSALYLCASSLEVSGNTGELFFGEGSRLTVL.

This sequence joins TRBV7-2 and TRBJ1-3; perhaps TRBD1 as D (6 bases). The CDR3 has 17 residues. Trimming removed 3 bases from V and 3 bases from J, with 18 bases in between. The germline gives CDR1 SGHTA, CDR2 FQGNSA. Here the CDR3 reads CASSFGLTGIFGNTIYF. Here the CDR3 DNA reads TGTGCCAGCAGCTTCGGACTTACAGGGATATTTGGAAACACCATATATTTT.

The count of this clone is one. J is TRBJ2-1 and V is TRBV13; D perhaps matches TRBD1 (5 bases). V lost 5 bases to trimming and J lost 9 bases, with 11 bases between them. CDR1 is PRHDT and CDR2 is FYEKMQ in the germline V gene (reference sequence). The CDR3 has 12 residues. The DNA of the CDR3 is TGTGCCAGCAGCCGCAGCCAGGGTGAGCAGTTCTTC. This gives the protein CASSRSQGEQFF.

The V and J genes are TRBV3-1 (or the pseudogene TRBV3-2) and TRBJ1-2; the match to TRBD1 covers 7 bases. V was clipped by 4 bases and J by 4 bases; unmatched bases: 12. CDR1 is LGHDT, CDR2 YNNKEL, per germline (reference sequence). The CDR3 loop spans 16 amino acids. CDR3 amino acids: CASSPFGQAPFYGYTF. The CDR3 nucleotides read TGTGCCAGCAGCCCCTTTGGACAGGCGCCCTTCTATGGCTACACCTTC.

This sequence joins TRBV7-2 and TRBJ2-2; unclear D gene. The length of the CDR3 is 13 residues. V dropped 6 bases and J dropped 2 bases, with 7 bases sitting between them. Germline CDR1 and CDR2: SGHTA and FQGNSA. Written as DNA, the CDR3 is TGTGCCAGCAGTCGTCAAAACACCGGGGAGCTGTTTTTT. Protein: CASSRQNTGELFF.

The V gene is TRBV10-2, the J gene TRBJ2-3; 7 positions agree with TRBD2. The junction had 8 bases not matched to a gene; V was cut back by 3 bases and J by 8 bases. Germline CDR1 WSHSY, CDR2 SAAADI. The CDR3 has 14 amino acids. The CDR3 bases are TGCGCCAGCAGTGATAGCGGGCGCAGTGGTACGCAGTATTTT. Encoded protein: CASSDSGRSGTQYF.

This clone has more than one count but fewer than ten. This sequence joins TRBV27 and TRBJ1-4; D uncertain. This CDR3 comprises 14 residues. V lost 7 bases and J 8 bases, leaving 17 bases between the germline ends. In germline, CDR1 is MNHEY, CDR2 SMNVEV (reference sequence). CDR3 loop: CASNPRGVGEKLFF. The CDR3 DNA follows: TGTGCCAGCAATCCCCGAGGAGTAGGGGAAAAACTGTTTTTT.

The chain has TRBV5-3 and TRBJ1-5; 11 bases fit TRBD1. TRBV5-3 is assigned to the ORF class and has an uncertain function. CDR3 length: 14 amino acids. Trimming at V came to 4 bases and at J to 7 bases, leaving 4 bases not matched to a gene. CDR3 sequence: CARSPWTGGQPQHF. The CDR3 DNA is TGTGCCAGAAGCCCATGGACAGGGGGCCAGCCCCAGCATTTT.

This chain connects TRBV5-1 to TRBJ1-1; 7 nucleotides match TRBD1. The CDR3 totals 13 residues. Germline CDR1 and CDR2: SGHRS and YFSETQ. V was pared by 1 base and J by 8 bases, with 5 bases of the junction left unmatched. This chain's CDR3 is CASSLSSGGEAFF. The CDR3 nucleotides read TGCGCCAGCAGCTTGTCGTCAGGGGGGGAAGCTTTCTTT.

The rearrangement joins TRBV18 to TRBJ1-1; 7 positions match TRBD1. The V segment lost 5 bases and the J segment 10 bases; nucleotides outside the gene matches: 4. The V gene's germline CDR1 is KGHSH and CDR2 LQKENI. The CDR3 contains 11 residues. CDR3 region: CASSSTGIAFF. The DNA of the CDR3 is TGTGCCAGCTCATCGACAGGGATAGCTTTCTTT.

CDR3 in DNA: TGTGCCAGCAGTATTAACGCGGGGACAGGGATCGAGACCCAGTACTTC. This gives the protein CASSINAGTGIETQYF. The chain combines TRBV28 with TRBJ2-5, with 9 positions matching TRBD1. The CDR3 covers 16 residues. Trimming at V came to 5 bases and at J to 5 bases, leaving 12 bases not matched to a gene. The germline V gene encodes CDR1 MDHEN and CDR2 SYDVKM.

The gene calls are TRBV4-2 and TRBJ2-4, with 12 bases identical to TRBD2. The CDR3 loop spans 17 amino acids. The J segment lost 10 bases and the V segment lost 1 base, leaving 11 bases of the junction unmatched. CDR1 is LGHNA and CDR2 is YNFKEQ in the germline V gene. For the CDR3, the DNA is TGTGCCAGCAGCCAAGGACTAGCGGGGGCGGACTCGGGGATTCAGTACTTC. Protein product: CASSQGLAGADSGIQYF.

The chain couples TRBV18 to TRBJ1-2, with D hard to call. With 6 bases removed from V and 6 bases from J, the gap between germline ends came to 14 bases. This CDR3 comprises 13 residues. CDR1 and CDR2 from the germline V gene are KGHSH and LQKENI. This CDR3 is CASSGPKMDGYTF. CDR3 coding DNA: TGTGCCAGCTCTGGACCCAAAATGGATGGCTACACCTTC.

J is TRBJ2-7 and V is TRBV11-2; D ambiguous. The V and J ends lost 0 bases and 5 bases respectively, with 8 bases between them. The CDR3 loop spans 13 amino acids. Germline V gene lookup returns CDR1 SGHAT and CDR2 FQNNGV. The CDR3 DNA reads as TGTGCCAGCAGCTTAGATTCTAGGGACGAGCAGTACTTC. It specifies CASSLDSRDEQYF. Combining the CDR3 with reference TRBV11-2 and TRBJ2-7 gives the whole variable domain EAGVAQSPRYKIIEKRQSVAFWCNPISGHATLYWYQQILGQGPKLLIQFQNNGVVDDSQLPKDRFSAERLKGVDSTLKIQPAKLEDSAVYLCASSLDSRDEQYFGPGTRLTVT.

This rearrangement joins TRBV6-5 to TRBJ2-2, with TRBD1 matching over 8 bases. This CDR3 is 15 amino acids long. The V and J ends lost 6 bases and 0 bases, in that order; junction bases with no gene match: 3. Germline CDR1 is MNHEY and CDR2 is SVGAGI. In DNA form, the CDR3 reads TGTGCCAGCAGCATGACAGGGGCGAACACCGGGGAGCTGTTTTTT. The encoded protein is CASSMTGANTGELFF.

As DNA, the CDR3 is TGTGCCAGTAGCATACTACAAGACAGGCCCTATCAGCCCCAGCATTTT. This encodes CASSILQDRPYQPQHF. The chain links TRBV19 to TRBJ1-5; tentatively, D is TRBD1 (6 bases). V was trimmed by 6 bases and J by 5 bases, leaving 20 bases between them. CDR3 length equals 16 residues. Germline V gene lookup returns CDR1 LNHDA and CDR2 SQIVND (reference sequence).

J is TRBJ1-1 and V is TRBV5-1; no reliable D call. Trimming left V 2 bases short and J 4 bases short, with 9 bases between. The germline V gene has CDR1 SGHRS and CDR2 YFSETQ. The CDR3 extends over 13 amino acids. The CDR3 loop is CASSFVGSTEAFF. Here the CDR3 DNA reads TGCGCCAGCAGCTTTGTTGGGAGCACTGAAGCTTTCTTT.

The chain is built from TRBV7-9 and TRBJ1-5; weak D call: TRBD1 (5 bases). Per germline, CDR1 SEHNR and CDR2 FQNEAQ (reference sequence). The CDR3 is made up of 14 amino acids. The V and J ends lost 4 bases and 3 bases respectively, with 10 bases between them. The CDR3 loop reads CASSSSGTNQPQHF. The CDR3 DNA reads as TGTGCCAGCAGCTCTTCCGGGACCAATCAGCCCCAGCATTTT. Combining the CDR3 with reference TRBV7-9 and TRBJ1-5 gives the whole variable domain DTGVSQNPRHKITKRGQNVTFRCDPISEHNRLYWYRQTLGQGPEFLTYFQNEAQLEKSRLLSDRFSAERPKGSFSTLEIQRTEQGDSAMYLCASSSSGTNQPQHFGDGTRLSIL.

The chain has TRBV5-5 and TRBJ1-2; perhaps TRBD1 as D (5 bases). The V end was cut by 2 bases, the J end by 0 bases, with 17 bases between. The CDR3 spans 17 residues. Germline CDR1 is SGHKS and CDR2 is YYEKEE (reference sequence). CDR3 coding DNA: TGTGCCAGCAGCTTTGGTGGGGGTGTGCCGACTAACTATGGCTACACCTTC. Translating it yields CASSFGGGVPTNYGYTF. Supplemented by reference TRBV5-5 and TRBJ1-2, the full variable domain reads DAGVTQSPTHLIKTRGQQVTLRCSPISGHKSVSWYQQVLGQGPQFIFQYYEKEERGRGNFPDRFSARQFPNYSSELNVNALLLGDSALYLCASSFGGGVPTNYGYTFGSGTRLTVV.

The rearrangement links TRBV6-4 to TRBJ2-7; D is perhaps TRBD1 or TRBD2 (5 bases each). CDR3 length: 16 amino acids. The V gene lost 6 bases and the J gene lost 0 bases, with 18 bases spanning the gap. CDR1 and CDR2 from the germline V gene are MRHNA and SNTAGT. The CDR3 DNA reads TGTGCCAGCAGCCGATACCCCGGGGACGCCTCCTACGAGCAGTACTTC. Translating it yields CASSRYPGDASYEQYF.

This chain connects TRBV6-5 to TRBJ2-2, with unresolved D. The CDR3 sequence is 12 residues long. V was clipped by 6 bases and J by 5 bases, with 7 bases between them. Germline-derived CDR1 and CDR2 are MNHEY and SVGAGI. The CDR3 protein is CASSLFTGELFF. The CDR3 coding sequence is TGTGCCAGCAGCCTTTTTACCGGGGAGCTGTTTTTT.

This chain links TRBV9 with TRBJ2-7; D might be TRBD2 (6 bases). The CDR3 runs 14 residues. Looked up from germline, CDR1 is SGDLS and CDR2 is YYNGEE. V was shortened by 1 base and J by 6 bases, with 14 bases between the two germline ends. CDR3 coding DNA: TGTGCCAGCAGCGTATGGAGCGGGCTCTCCGAGCAGTACTTC. Protein: CASSVWSGLSEQYF.

The chain uses TRBV5-1 and TRBJ1-2; 11 bases match TRBD1. CDR3 size: 15 residues. Losses at the gene ends were 3 bases for V and 4 bases for J; bases not matched to a gene: 5. In germline, CDR1 is SGHRS, CDR2 YFSETQ. CDR3 loop: CASSWGQGGRYGYTF. The CDR3 nucleotides read TGCGCCAGCAGCTGGGGACAGGGGGGACGCTATGGCTACACCTTC. The variable domain in full, completed from reference TRBV5-1 and TRBJ1-2, reads KAGVTQTPRYLIKTRGQQVTLSCSPISGHRSVSWYQQTPGQGLQFLFEYFSETQRNKGNFPGRFSGRQFSNSRSEMNVSTLELGDSALYLCASSWGQGGRYGYTFGSGTRLTVV.

This sequence joins TRBV15 and TRBJ2-3; D perhaps matches TRBD2 (6 bases). Germline V gene data show CDR1 as LNHNV and CDR2 as YYDKDF (reference sequence). Deletions cut 1 base from V and 1 base from J, with 21 bases between. This CDR3 comprises 19 residues. CDR3 amino acids: CATSRGKGRGTTGTDTQYF. In DNA, the CDR3 is TGTGCCACCAGCAGAGGAAAGGGGCGGGGAACTACGGGCACAGATACGCAGTATTTT.